This T cell receptor (beta chain) was sequenced for a study of blood T cell repertoires in COVID-19. Repertoires were generated with immunoSEQ multiplex PCR, while TCRdb's copy carries only in-frame clones and drops some. The sample lists about 200,000 clones, around four fifths occurring once. The CDR3 loop spans 17 amino acids. V gave up 9 bases and J gave up 1 base; unmatched junction bases: 12. Germline values: CDR1 SGHNT, CDR2 YYREEE (reference sequence). The receptor comes from a man aged 55 to 70 with COVID-19, enrolled during active disease. The chain carries TRBV5-4 and TRBJ2-2; 10 bases are a match to TRBD2. The sample taken for sequencing was peripheral blood. The CDR3 sequence: CATQRTSGARNTGELFF. The CDR3 DNA is TGTGCCACACAACGGACTAGCGGAGCAAGGAACACCGGGGAGCTGTTTTTT. The full variable domain, its missing parts supplied by reference TRBV5-4 and TRBJ2-2, is ETGVTQSPTHLIKTRGQQVTLRCSSQSGHNTVSWYQQALGQGPQFIFQYYREEENGRGNFPPRFSGLQFPNYSSELNVNALELDDSALYLCATQRTSGARNTGELFFGEGSRLTVL.